This TCR beta chain was sequenced for a study of CD8 T cells in Susac syndrome. CD8+ and CD4+ T cells from blood underwent TCR beta sequencing, which was carried out in a high-throughput format. CDR1 and CDR2 (germline): MNHEY, SVGAGI. The germline V and J ends were trimmed by 8 bases and 9 bases, with 14 bases remaining between them. The CDR3 has 13 residues. Random-hexamer reverse transcription was applied to roughly 0.5 to 1 ug RNA. Via MiXCR, TCRdb re-called the immunoSEQ multiplex PCR reads, giving one row per CDR3 protein. The sample contains around 280,000 distinct CDR3 sequences, 90% to 95% of which appear only once.

Material: CD4+ T cells from PBMCs. The clonotype originates from a human donor with multiple sclerosis. This chain joins TRBV6-5 and TRBJ1-6; D is undetermined. This CDR3 reads CASFWREGSPLHF. DNA for the CDR3: TGTGCCAGCTTCTGGAGGGAAGGTTCACCCCTCCACTTT.